This is a list of T cell receptor beta chains from one sample in a study of shared T cell receptors in the human thymus. The protocol was immunoSEQ multiplex PCR, while the TCRdb copy is restricted to in-frame clones and leaves out a portion. Counted here are fewer than 700,000 clones, around 87% occurring once; the ten biggest clones make up approximately 0.01%. This sample also belongs to another study, concerning human thymus T cells.

The sample consisted of thymocytes. These receptor sequences come from a boy under two years old with a congenital heart defect. The CDR3 runs from the conserved cysteine through the conserved F or W. D genes are given only for firm matches. Clone size, where shown, is once, few, many, or a class for clones that have expanded.

D: TRBD1; J: TRBJ1-3; V: TRBV6-5; size: NA; CDR3: CASSTDRSGNTIYF; DNA: TGTGCCAGCAGCACGGACAGGTCTGGAAACACCATATATTTT
D: NA; J: TRBJ1-1; V: TRBV30; size: NA; CDR3: CASRGRGMTDAFF; DNA: TGTGCCTCCAGAGGTCGGGGGATGACAGACGCTTTCTTT
D: NA; J: TRBJ1-5; V: TRBV5-8; size: NA; CDR3: CASSSNRVRFSNQPQHF; DNA: TGTGCCAGCAGCTCAAACAGGGTCCGGTTTAGCAATCAGCCCCAGCATTTT
D: TRBD1; J: TRBJ2-6; V: TRBV4-2; size: NA; CDR3: CASSPRDRASGANVLTF; DNA: TGTGCCAGCAGCCCTCGGGACAGGGCATCTGGGGCCAACGTCCTGACTTTC
D: NA; J: TRBJ1-2; V: TRBV5-1; size: NA; CDR3: CASSLGQPYGYTF; DNA: TGCGCCAGCAGCTTGGGACAGCCGTATGGCTACACCTTC
D: NA; J: TRBJ2-2; V: TRBV5-6; size: NA; CDR3: CASSRGISSSNTGELFF; DNA: TGTGCCAGCAGCCGGGGTATCAGCTCCTCGAACACCGGGGAGCTGTTTTTT
D: NA; J: TRBJ2-6; V: TRBV14; size: NA; CDR3: CASSQGLAMGNSGANVLTF; DNA: TGTGCCAGCAGCCAGGGGCTTGCTATGGGGAACTCTGGGGCCAACGTCCTGACTTTC
D: TRBD1; J: TRBJ2-7; V: TRBV4-1; size: NA; CDR3: CASSQGPTGTGHEQYF; DNA: TGCGCCAGCAGCCAAGGCCCAACCGGGACAGGACACGAGCAGTACTTC
D: NA; J: TRBJ2-5; V: TRBV11-2; size: NA; CDR3: CASSLGSSFQETQYF; DNA: TGTGCCAGCAGCTTAGGTTCTAGCTTCCAAGAGACCCAGTACTTC
D: NA; J: TRBJ2-3; V: TRBV30; size: NA; CDR3: CAWSGASTDTQYF; DNA: TGTGCCTGGAGTGGAGCCTCCACAGATACGCAGTATTTT
D: NA; J: TRBJ2-3; V: TRBV19; size: NA; CDR3: CASSIHSRDTQYF; DNA: TGTGCCAGTAGTATTCACTCTAGGGATACGCAGTATTTT
D: TRBD2; J: TRBJ2-5; V: TRBV6-1; size: once; CDR3: CASSDNPKQCGSRGQETQYF; DNA: TGTGCCAGCAGTGACAATCCAAAACAATGCGGGAGCCGGGGCCAAGAGACCCAGTACTTC
D: TRBD2; J: TRBJ2-5; V: TRBV28; size: NA; CDR3: CASSLRLAGEDETQYF; DNA: TGTGCCAGCAGTTTACGGCTAGCGGGAGAAGATGAGACCCAGTACTTC
D: NA; J: TRBJ1-5; V: TRBV15; size: NA; CDR3: CATSRDLRAGNQPQHF; DNA: TGTGCCACCAGCAGAGATCTGAGGGCCGGCAATCAGCCCCAGCATTTT
D: NA; J: TRBJ2-1; V: TRBV28; size: NA; CDR3: CASSLCLACSYNEQFF; DNA: TGTGCCAGCAGTTTATGCCTAGCCTGCTCCTACAATGAGCAGTTCTTC
D: NA; J: TRBJ2-1; V: TRBV27; size: NA; CDR3: CASSGTGVRLF; DNA: TGTGCCAGCAGTGGGACGGGAGTTAGGCTCTTC
D: NA; J: TRBJ1-4; V: TRBV19; size: NA; CDR3: CATKPQGDEKLFF; DNA: TGTGCCACCAAACCCCAAGGGGATGAAAAACTGTTTTTT
D: NA; J: TRBJ1-2; V: TRBV29-1; size: once; CDR3: CSTQVRFAYGYTF; DNA: TGCAGCACACAGGTTCGATTCGCCTATGGCTACACCTTC
D: TRBD2; J: TRBJ2-3; V: TRBV11-2; size: NA; CDR3: CATPPVWRGDTDTQYF; DNA: TGTGCCACACCACCGGTATGGCGGGGGGACACAGATACGCAGTATTTT
D: NA; J: TRBJ2-1; V: TRBV11-3; size: NA; CDR3: CASSFVPRSSSYNEQFF; DNA: TGTGCCAGCAGCTTTGTCCCTAGATCCAGCTCCTACAATGAGCAGTTCTTC
D: TRBD2; J: TRBJ2-3; V: TRBV27; size: NA; CDR3: CASSTRTSADTQYF; DNA: TGTGCCAGCAGTACTAGGACTAGCGCAGATACGCAGTATTTT
D: NA; J: TRBJ2-1; V: TRBV27; size: NA; CDR3: CASTGMGAYNEQFF; DNA: TGTGCCAGCACCGGTATGGGCGCCTACAATGAGCAGTTCTTC
D: NA; J: TRBJ2-1; V: TRBV5-4; size: NA; CDR3: CASSGGRAYNEQFF; DNA: TGTGCCAGCAGTGGAGGGAGAGCCTACAATGAGCAGTTCTTC
D: NA; J: TRBJ2-7; V: TRBV7-9; size: NA; CDR3: CASSYRMAGHTYEQYF; DNA: TGTGCCAGCAGCTACCGAATGGCGGGCCATACCTACGAGCAGTACTTC
D: NA; J: TRBJ1-3; V: TRBV7-2; size: NA; CDR3: CASSLVHRLSGNTIYF; DNA: TGTGCCAGCAGCTTAGTCCATCGACTCTCTGGAAACACCATATATTTT
D: NA; J: TRBJ2-2; V: TRBV5-8; size: NA; CDR3: CASSLAPTSNTGELFF; DNA: TGTGCCAGCAGCTTGGCCCCGACTTCGAACACCGGGGAGCTGTTTTTT
D: TRBD2; J: TRBJ2-3; V: TRBV4-3; size: NA; CDR3: CASSPSGSRADTQYF; DNA: TGCGCCAGCAGCCCTAGCGGGAGTCGAGCAGATACGCAGTATTTT
D: NA; J: TRBJ2-3; V: TRBV7-9; size: NA; CDR3: CASSLDNRLSTDTQYF; DNA: TGTGCCAGCAGCTTAGACAACAGGTTGAGCACAGATACGCAGTATTTT
D: NA; J: TRBJ2-7; V: TRBV27; size: NA; CDR3: CASTPDPLGSEQYF; DNA: TGTGCCAGCACTCCCGACCCGTTGGGGAGCGAGCAGTACTTC
D: TRBD2; J: TRBJ2-3; V: TRBV7-9; size: NA; CDR3: CASSLALREGRGADTQYF; DNA: TGTGCCAGCAGCTTAGCGCTGCGGGAGGGCCGAGGGGCAGATACGCAGTATTTT
D: NA; J: TRBJ2-3; V: TRBV4-3; size: NA; CDR3: CASSQDVWGGRDTQYF; DNA: TGCGCCAGCAGCCAAGATGTTTGGGGGGGCAGAGATACGCAGTATTTT
D: TRBD2; J: TRBJ2-2; V: TRBV9; size: NA; CDR3: CASSFGTSGSTGELFF; DNA: TGTGCCAGCAGCTTCGGGACTAGCGGGAGTACCGGGGAGCTGTTTTTT
D: TRBD1; J: TRBJ2-1; V: TRBV5-6; size: NA; CDR3: CASSLAGTGKIHNEQFF; DNA: TGTGCCAGCAGCTTGGCCGGGACAGGGAAGATACACAATGAGCAGTTCTTC